Sequencing of this TCR beta chain was carried out in a study of identical twins. Study-level findings and limits: Carriage of fewer insertions was seen in abundant cord blood beta clonotypes, whereas memory repertoires showed none.

The CDR3 has 16 residues. CDR1 and CDR2 from the germline V gene are MNHNY and SVGAGI (reference sequence). V was clipped by 5 bases and J by 5 bases; unmatched bases: 5. To note about this clonotype: Its cognate antigen is unknown.

MiXCR was run by TCRdb on the 5' RACE reads, yielding one entry per CDR3 protein. This table holds 1.5 million to 2 million distinct CDR3 sequences, about 30% found once. Sequences were obtained from cord blood. This sequence joins TRBV6-6 and TRBJ2-1; 14 positions agree with TRBD2. This TCR was sampled from a newborn girl in good health. CDR3 bases: TGTGCCAGCAGTCGACTAGCGGGAGGGATCCACAATGAGCAGTTCTTC. This encodes CASSRLAGGIHNEQFF.